A single sample gave rise to the 26 T cell receptor beta chains below, sequenced in a study of T cell responses to AZD1222 COVID-19 vaccine listed by TCRdb under 2021. Libraries were built with the immunoSEQ multiplex PCR assay. Held by TCRdb, this immuneACCESS table contains in-frame sequences only and omits some clones. Under half of the omission traces to an unresolved V gene where checked; the cause of the rest is unknown. This sample gives 140,000 to 150,000 clones in total; roughly 90% of them show up just once. The ten largest make up approximately 4.3% of the sample. The time point label, read with the paper, signifies: about 28 days (+/-7) after the second vaccine dose. The starting material was peripheral blood, obtained 28 days after the second AZD1222 dose. These receptor sequences come from an adult who received the AZD1222 COVID-19 vaccine.

V is TRBV11-2 and J is TRBJ2-1; D might be TRBD2 (6 bases). CDR1 is SGHAT and CDR2 is FQNNGV in the germline V gene. The CDR3 length is 10 residues. Trimming stripped 10 bases from V and 7 bases from J, with 8 bases between. CDR3 in amino acids: CAIGGNEQFF. The CDR3 bases are TGTGCCATCGGAGGGAATGAGCAGTTCTTC.

The chain joins TRBV6-5 to TRBJ1-6, with 10 bases that match TRBD1. After removal of 7 bases from V and 9 bases from J, the junction contained 9 bases not matched to a gene. The CDR3 length is 15 residues. Germline assignment: CDR1 MNHEY and CDR2 SVGAGI. This CDR3 is CASTKDRGQGSPLHF. In nucleotides, the CDR3 is TGTGCCAGCACCAAAGACAGGGGGCAGGGTTCACCCCTCCACTTT.

The chain recombines TRBV19 with TRBJ2-7, with 7 bases lining up with TRBD1. CDR1 is LNHDA, CDR2 SQIVND, per germline (reference sequence). Trimming removed 9 bases from V and 0 bases from J; junction bases left unmatched: 5. The CDR3 has 13 amino acids. CDR3 residues: CASAGTASYEQYF. The CDR3 DNA follows: TGTGCCAGCGCCGGGACAGCCTCCTACGAGCAGTACTTC.

V gene TRBV7-8 combines with J gene TRBJ2-7; tentative D call: TRBD2 (6 bases). This CDR3 spans 14 amino acids. The V end was cut by 6 bases, the J end by 2 bases, with 14 bases between. The V gene's germline CDR1 is SGHVS and CDR2 FQNEAQ. The CDR3 region has the DNA TGTGCCAGCAGAGGGAGGACACCACCCTACGAGCAGTACTTC. It codes for CASRGRTPPYEQYF. Full variable domain (remainder filled in from reference TRBV7-8 and TRBJ2-7): GAGVSQSPRYKVAKRGQDVALRCDPISGHVSLFWYQQALGQGPEFLTYFQNEAQLDKSGLPSDRFFAERPEGSVSTLKIQRTQQEDSAVYLCASRGRTPPYEQYFGPGTRLTVT.

This chain uses TRBV5-8 with TRBJ2-1; 10 bases fit TRBD2. The CDR3 is 16 amino acids. V lost 5 bases to trimming and J lost 3 bases; unmatched junction nucleotides: 8. The germline V gene encodes CDR1 SGHTS and CDR2 YDEGEE. CDR3 sequence (DNA): TGTGCCAGCAGGCCGTTGACTAGCGGGCTCTACAATGAGCAGTTCTTC. It encodes CASRPLTSGLYNEQFF.

This clone was seen more than once but under ten times. The same CDR3 also results from other DNA sequences found in this sample. The CDR3: CASSPDRNYGYTF. DNA for the CDR3: TGTGCCAGCAGCCCAGACAGAAACTATGGCTACACCTTC. This chain links TRBV9 with TRBJ1-2, with D possibly matching TRBD1 (5 bases). This CDR3 has 13 residues. CDR1 and CDR2 from the germline V gene are SGDLS and YYNGEE. Trimming took off 4 bases at V and 2 bases at J, with 9 bases between the two ends.

This sequence joins TRBV4-3 and TRBJ2-5; maybe TRBD2 (6 bases). V lost 0 bases and J lost 5, with 16 bases in between. This CDR3 has 16 residues. Germline CDR1 and CDR2: LGHNA and YSLEER. In DNA, the CDR3 is TGCGCCAGCAGCCAAGATAGGAATCTGGCGGGGGAGACCCAGTACTTC. Translating it yields CASSQDRNLAGETQYF.

The V and J genes are TRBV5-1 and TRBJ1-3; no clear D gene. The germline V gene has CDR1 SGHRS and CDR2 YFSETQ. The CDR3 contains 17 residues. V lost 0 bases and J 0 bases, leaving 13 bases between the germline ends. The CDR3 region has the DNA TGCGCCAGCAGCTTGGCCGTGGCAGACCTCTCTGGAAACACCATATATTTT. It codes for CASSLAVADLSGNTIYF.

The chain joins TRBV5-1 to TRBJ2-5; possible D gene TRBD2, 5 bases. Trimming shortened V by 1 base and J by 3 bases, and 10 bases separated the two germline ends. The CDR3 is 14 amino acids. Germline V lookup: CDR1 SGHRS, CDR2 YFSETQ. In DNA form, the CDR3 reads TGCGCCAGCAGCTTGACGGGGAGAGAAGAGACCCAGTACTTC. It encodes CASSLTGREETQYF.

CDR3 protein: CASSFREVSEQYF. CDR3 nucleotides: TGTGCCAGCAGTTTCAGGGAAGTCAGCGAGCAGTACTTC. The chain links TRBV27 to TRBJ2-7; the D gene is possibly TRBD1 (5 bases). The CDR3 totals 13 residues. The germline V and J ends were trimmed by 3 bases and 6 bases, with 12 bases remaining between them. CDR1 is MNHEY, CDR2 SMNVEV, per germline (reference sequence).

This rearrangement joins TRBV4-3 to TRBJ2-1; 11 nucleotides align to TRBD2. Germline lookup yields CDR1 LGHNA and CDR2 YSLEER. The CDR3 sequence is 15 residues long. The J segment lost 9 bases and the V segment lost 3 bases, leaving 7 bases of the junction unmatched. CDR3 amino acids: CASSQIAGGTSEQFF. CDR3 sequence (DNA): TGCGCCAGCAGCCAGATAGCGGGAGGGACAAGTGAGCAGTTCTTC.

The J gene is TRBJ2-3, the V gene TRBV7-2; perhaps TRBD1 as D (8 bases). Germline V gives CDR1 SGHTA, CDR2 FQGNSA. CDR3 length: 19 residues. V lost 5 bases and J lost 1, with 25 bases in between. The CDR3 sequence is CASSRRATGGTGRTDTQYF. The CDR3 DNA reads as TGTGCCAGCAGCCGGAGGGCTACCGGGGGGACAGGACGCACAGATACGCAGTATTTT.

This clone was found once. The rearrangement uses TRBV10-1 and TRBJ2-3; D is ambiguous. Germline lookup yields CDR1 WNHNN and CDR2 SYGVQD (reference sequence). V was clipped by 4 bases and J by 5 bases, with 7 bases between them. CDR3 length: 12 amino acids. CDR3 loop: CASSGVQDTQYF. The DNA for the CDR3 is TGCGCCAGCAGTGGGGTGCAAGATACGCAGTATTTT.

This clone came up a few times. The chain uses TRBV11-2 and TRBJ2-3; the D gene is possibly TRBD2 (6 bases). Germline V gene lookup returns CDR1 SGHAT and CDR2 FQNNGV. CDR3 length: 13 amino acids. The V gene lost 5 bases and the J gene lost 6 bases, with 12 bases spanning the gap. CDR3 in amino acids: CASSTGGGDTQYF. The CDR3 DNA sequence: TGTGCCAGCAGCACAGGTGGGGGGGATACGCAGTATTTT.

The chain uses TRBV18 and TRBJ2-1; D call uncertain. Germline lookup yields CDR1 KGHSH and CDR2 LQKENI. The V end lost 3 bases, the J end lost 6 bases, and 9 bases lay between the germline ends. This CDR3 has 13 amino acids. The CDR3 loop is CASSPGRSNEQFF. Here the CDR3 DNA reads TGTGCCAGCTCACCGGGAAGGAGCAATGAGCAGTTCTTC.

A single count supports this clone. The CDR3 is CASRSGGSRGYTF. The CDR3 DNA is TGTGCCAGCAGATCCGGGGGAAGTCGTGGCTACACCTTC. The V and J genes are TRBV2 and TRBJ1-2, with a possible D match to TRBD1 (5 bases). This CDR3 comprises 13 residues. Per the germline V gene, CDR1 is SNHLY and CDR2 is FYNNEI. Trimming shortened V by 6 bases and J by 7 bases, and 15 bases separated the two germline ends.

V gene TRBV7-2 combines with J gene TRBJ1-5, with D uncertain. The CDR3 runs to 13 residues. V lost 5 bases, J lost 5 bases, and 10 bases lay in between. In germline, CDR1 is SGHTA, CDR2 FQGNSA. The DNA of the CDR3 is TGTGCCAGCAGCCGACGGGAGGATCAGCCCCAGCATTTT. This codes for CASSRREDQPQHF.

This clone showed up just a few times. The chain uses TRBV12-3 or TRBV12-4 and TRBJ2-7; no clear D gene. V was pared by 2 bases and J by 2 bases, with 4 bases between. The CDR3 sequence is 12 residues long. The CDR3 loop is CASSLMPYEQYF. The CDR3 nucleotides read TGTGCCAGCAGTTTAATGCCCTACGAGCAGTACTTC.

This clone was seen just once. V usage is TRBV7-2 and J usage is TRBJ1-2; no definite D call. CDR3 length: 13 residues. Trimming removed 1 base from V and 2 bases from J, with 5 bases in between. Germline V gene data show CDR1 as SGHTA and CDR2 as FQGNSA. CDR3 nucleotide sequence: TGTGCCAGCAGCTTAGTTTTGAACTATGGCTACACCTTC. Protein: CASSLVLNYGYTF.

The chain is built from TRBV5-8 and TRBJ1-2; weak D call: TRBD1 (5 bases). In germline, CDR1 is SGHTS, CDR2 YDEGEE. The CDR3 is made up of 15 amino acids. Deletions cut 4 bases from V and 4 bases from J, with 17 bases between. The CDR3 reads CASSPGDGLFYGYTF. The CDR3 nucleotides read TGTGCCAGCAGCCCGGGGGATGGCCTCTTCTATGGCTACACCTTC.

The rearrangement uses TRBV5-8 and TRBJ2-1; no clear D. The CDR3 is 12 amino acids. From germline, CDR1 is SGHTS and CDR2 YDEGEE. V was pared by 1 base and J by 10 bases, with 9 bases between. CDR3 in amino acids: CASSLFRTEQFF. DNA for the CDR3: TGTGCCAGCAGCTTGTTTAGGACGGAGCAGTTCTTC.

The chain joins TRBV12-5 to TRBJ2-5, with a tentative D call TRBD1 (5 bases). Per germline, CDR1 LGHNT and CDR2 FRNRAP. The CDR3 has 12 amino acids. Trimming took off 6 bases at V and 4 bases at J, with 9 bases between the two ends. DNA for the CDR3: TGTGCTAGTGGGACAGTCGGAGAGACCCAGTACTTC. Translation gives CASGTVGETQYF.

This clone was found once. This sequence joins TRBV6-6 and TRBJ2-7; TRBD1 or TRBD2 may be the D gene (5 bases each). V was shortened by 0 bases and J by 3 bases, with 9 bases between the two germline ends. CDR3 length: 14 residues. Germline CDR1 MNHNY, CDR2 SVGAGI (reference sequence). CDR3 sequence (DNA): TGTGCCAGCAGTTACTCCGGGGCGTACTACGAGCAGTACTTC. This translates into CASSYSGAYYEQYF.

J is TRBJ1-1 and V is TRBV6-2 or TRBV6-3; D not certain. V shed 6 bases and J shed 0 bases, with 14 bases lying between them. The germline CDR1 and CDR2 sequences are MNHEY and SVGEGT. The CDR3 consists of 15 residues. CDR3: CASSEARAMNTEAFF. CDR3 sequence (DNA): TGTGCCAGCAGCGAAGCGAGGGCAATGAACACTGAAGCTTTCTTT.

J is TRBJ2-5 and V is TRBV29-1; D unresolved. The CDR3 contains 13 residues. Germline values: CDR1 SQVTM, CDR2 ANQGSEA. V lost 7 bases and J 5 bases, leaving 17 bases between the germline ends. This CDR3 reads CSASDPGGETQYF. CDR3 nucleotides: TGCAGCGCGTCGGATCCAGGTGGGGAGACCCAGTACTTC.

The J gene is TRBJ2-1, the V gene TRBV5-4; D is uncertain. CDR1 and CDR2 (germline): SGHNT, YYREEE (reference sequence). V was trimmed by 3 bases and J by 10 bases, leaving 8 bases between them. This CDR3 contains 11 residues. The CDR3 sequence: CASSYLGEQFF. CDR3 coding DNA: TGTGCCAGCAGCTATCTAGGAGAGCAGTTCTTC. The full variable domain, completed using reference TRBV5-4 and TRBJ2-1, is ETGVTQSPTHLIKTRGQQVTLRCSSQSGHNTVSWYQQALGQGPQFIFQYYREEENGRGNFPPRFSGLQFPNYSSELNVNALELDDSALYLCASSYLGEQFFGPGTRLTVL.